This T cell receptor beta chain appears in the sequencing data of a study of patients and donors after allogeneic stem cell transplantation. The sample holds many counts of this clonotype. TCRdb ran MiXCR on the RT-PCR reads and lists one entry per CDR3 protein. The repertoire holds 30,000 or so distinct CDR3 sequences, with under 7.5% as singletons. The V and J ends lost 5 bases and 6 bases respectively, with 16 bases between them. CDR3 length equals 14 residues. Germline CDR1 reads LGHDT; CDR2 reads YNNKEL (reference sequence). The sequencing sample was made of blood, either unsorted or a sorted T cell fraction (not recorded which). This chain links TRBV3-1 with TRBJ1-2; D uncertain. The sequence was collected from a human donor who was either an allogeneic HSCT recipient or a stem cell or donor lymphocyte infusion donor (not recorded which). It is not recorded whose cells these are; they may come from a transplant donor. CDR3 DNA: TGTGCCAGCAGCACTGGACTCGCCGGGGATGGCTACACCTTC. Amino acids: CASSTGLAGDGYTF.